A single sample is the source of the 28 T cell receptor beta chains below, sequenced in a study of T cells in Graves' hyperthyroidism and ophthalmopathy. RNA transcripts yielded amplified TCR beta CDR3 regions. During a first-round RT-PCR of the TCR CDR3, the HTBI primer set was used. Using its own MiXCR run on the multiplex PCR reads, TCRdb lists one record per CDR3 protein. The data show a few hundred thousand distinct CDR3 sequences, 14% seen once. The sample comprised blood. The receptors were gathered from a woman aged 40 to 55 with Graves' hyperthyroidism.

This chain uses TRBV7-4 with TRBJ1-6; no firm D call. The germline V gene encodes CDR1 SGHVT and CDR2 SQSDAQ. Trimming removed 7 bases from V and 3 bases from J, with 16 bases in between. The CDR3 runs to 16 residues. CDR3 nucleotides: TGTGCCAGCACCGAAACCCATTATCGCTATAATTCACCCCTCCACTTT. It specifies CASTETHYRYNSPLHF.

V and J are TRBV5-6 and TRBJ2-7, with a weak D call TRBD1 (5 bases). The CDR3 is 13 residues long. Germline V gives CDR1 SGHDT, CDR2 YYEEEE. V lost 2 bases, J lost 7 bases, and 13 bases lay in between. The CDR3 bases are TGTGCCAGCAGCTTACAGGACGCCACAGAGCAGTACTTC. Translated, it gives CASSLQDATEQYF.

The chain has TRBV27 and TRBJ1-4; no clear D gene. The CDR3 is 13 amino acids. Germline V lookup: CDR1 MNHEY, CDR2 SMNVEV (reference sequence). Trimming removed 7 bases from V and 4 bases from J, with 10 bases in between. CDR3 sequence reads: CASKAFNNEKLFF. The CDR3 coding sequence is TGTGCCAGCAAGGCTTTTAATAATGAAAAACTGTTTTTT.

The chain carries TRBV15 and TRBJ2-2, with D uncertain. This CDR3 contains 14 residues. CDR1 and CDR2 (germline): LNHNV, YYDKDF (reference sequence). V was trimmed by 0 bases and J by 7 bases, leaving 9 bases between them. CDR3 sequence: CATSRDVGNGELFF. In DNA, the CDR3 is TGTGCCACCAGCAGAGATGTGGGGAACGGGGAGCTGTTTTTT. Looking up the rest from reference TRBV15 and TRBJ2-2 gives the full variable domain: DAMVIQNPRYQVTQFGKPVTLSCSQTLNHNVMYWYQQKSSQAPKLLFHYYDKDFNNEADTPDNFQSRRPNTSFCFLDIRSPGLGDTAMYLCATSRDVGNGELFFGEGSRLTVL.

This clonotype was seen at least ten times. The chain combines TRBV20-1 with TRBJ2-7; TRBD1 matches 11 bases. The V and J ends lost 0 bases and 6 bases, in that order; junction bases with no gene match: 7. CDR1 DFQATT and CDR2 SNEGSKA come from the germline V gene (reference sequence). The CDR3 is 15 amino acids. CDR3 loop: CSARDPGTGGGEQYF. The DNA for the CDR3 is TGCAGTGCTAGAGATCCCGGGACAGGGGGGGGCGAGCAGTACTTC.

This clonotype was found many times. The CDR3 spells CSGRRGRFDQPQHF. In DNA, the CDR3 is TGCAGTGGCAGAAGGGGGCGCTTTGATCAGCCCCAGCATTTT. The chain carries TRBV20-1 and TRBJ1-5, with 7 nucleotides matching TRBD1. The CDR3 has 14 residues. The J segment lost 5 bases and the V segment lost 7 bases, leaving 11 bases of the junction unmatched. Germline V gene sequence: CDR1 DFQATT, CDR2 SNEGSKA (reference sequence).

This clonotype was observed many times. The chain links TRBV30 to TRBJ2-1; 10 nucleotides align to TRBD1. The V gene's germline CDR1 is GTSNPN and CDR2 SVGIG (reference sequence). The CDR3 extends over 17 amino acids. Trimming cost V 0 bases and J 3 bases; bases outside gene matches: 8. DNA of the CDR3: TGTGCCTGGAGTGTAGCCGGGACAGGGGCCCACTACAATGAGCAGTTCTTC. It yields the protein CAWSVAGTGAHYNEQFF.

The rearrangement links TRBV7-9 to TRBJ2-2; no clear D gene. Trimming stripped 2 bases from V and 0 bases from J, with 7 bases between. CDR1 and CDR2 (germline): SEHNR, FQNEAQ (reference sequence). This CDR3 contains 15 residues. The CDR3 here is CASSLQTPNTGELFF. CDR3 sequence (DNA): TGTGCCAGCAGCTTACAGACCCCGAACACCGGGGAGCTGTTTTTT.

This clonotype was seen repeatedly, ten times or more. This sequence joins TRBV12-3 or TRBV12-4 and TRBJ2-2; D is possibly TRBD2 (5 bases). This CDR3 contains 15 residues. V lost 6 bases to trimming and J lost 2 bases, with 13 bases between them. In DNA form, the CDR3 reads TGTGCCAGCAGGAAGACTCTAGCAAACACCGGGGAGCTGTTTTTT. Its protein is CASRKTLANTGELFF.

This clonotype was seen ten or more times. CDR3 region: CAWSVGDGRPQHF. The CDR3 DNA follows: TGTGCCTGGAGTGTCGGGGACGGGAGACCCCAGCATTTT. The chain has TRBV30 and TRBJ1-5; D may be TRBD1 (5 bases). The CDR3 loop spans 13 amino acids. CDR1 is GTSNPN, CDR2 SVGIG, per germline (reference sequence). V shed 0 bases and J shed 10 bases, with 13 bases lying between them.

At least ten counts were recorded for this clonotype. The chain links TRBV27 to TRBJ2-3; the match to TRBD2 covers 9 bases. J gave up 4 bases and V 5 bases, and 10 bases lay outside the gene matches. Germline V gives CDR1 MNHEY, CDR2 SMNVEV (reference sequence). CDR3 length: 16 residues. This CDR3 reads CASSPLAGGPPDTQYF. The CDR3 DNA follows: TGTGCCAGCAGTCCTCTGGCGGGAGGGCCCCCAGATACGCAGTATTTT.

This clonotype was seen at least ten times. The chain employs TRBV7-9 and TRBJ2-1; 10 bases align to TRBD2. V was pared by 4 bases and J by 7 bases, with 10 bases of the junction left unmatched. The germline V gene has CDR1 SEHNR and CDR2 FQNEAQ (reference sequence). The CDR3 has 16 residues. CDR3 sequence reads: CASSSPGTSVRNEQFF. The CDR3 DNA reads TGTGCCAGCAGCTCTCCGGGGACTAGCGTTCGGAATGAGCAGTTCTTC.

This clonotype came up many times. The chain has TRBV24-1 and TRBJ2-5; 7 nucleotides line up with TRBD2. CDR3 length equals 14 residues. Germline CDR1 KGHDR, CDR2 SFDVKD. Germline trimming cut 3 bases from V and 6 bases from J; bases unmatched to any gene: 6. The CDR3 DNA reads as TGTGCCACCAGTGATCAGACTAGCTTGCAGACCCAGTACTTC. It translates to CATSDQTSLQTQYF.

The gene calls are TRBV9 and TRBJ1-5, with D unresolved. The germline V gene has CDR1 SGDLS and CDR2 YYNGEE. Trimming removed 0 bases at V and 3 bases at J, with 4 bases between. The CDR3 length is 13 residues. CDR3 coding DNA: TGTGCCAGCAGCGTAGCGGTCAATCAGCCCCAGCATTTT. Amino acids: CASSVAVNQPQHF.

This clonotype came up many times. The CDR3 reads CASRFGRYTEAFF. The DNA of the CDR3 is TGTGCCAGCAGGTTCGGACGGTACACTGAAGCTTTCTTT. This chain uses TRBV12-3 or TRBV12-4 with TRBJ1-1; D call uncertain. The CDR3 totals 13 residues. The germline V and J ends were trimmed by 6 bases and 3 bases, with 11 bases remaining between them.

This clonotype came up many times. The genes are TRBV7-9 and TRBJ2-3; no clear D. Germline values: CDR1 SEHNR, CDR2 FQNEAQ (reference sequence). This CDR3 is built from 18 residues. V lost 0 bases to trimming and J lost 4 bases, with 20 bases between them. CDR3 residues: CASSLAKWEVEPADTQYF. Here the CDR3 DNA reads TGTGCCAGCAGCTTAGCGAAGTGGGAAGTCGAGCCTGCAGATACGCAGTATTTT.

This clonotype was seen ten or more times. The rearrangement joins TRBV10-3 to TRBJ2-7; 9 bases are shared with TRBD2. V shed 8 bases and J 4 bases; nucleotides not matched to a gene: 3. The germline CDR1 and CDR2 sequences are ENHRY and SYGVKD. This CDR3 contains 12 residues. In DNA, the CDR3 is TGTGCCATCGGGACTAGCCTTTACGAGCAGTACTTC. It encodes CAIGTSLYEQYF.

There are a few counts of this clonotype. V is TRBV4-1 and J is TRBJ1-4; TRBD1 matches at 8 bases. The V gene end was trimmed by 0 bases and the J gene end by 2 bases; junction bases not matched to a gene: 5. Looked up from germline, CDR1 is MGHRA and CDR2 is YSYEKL. The CDR3 runs to 17 residues. This CDR3 reads CASSQDQGALTNEKLFF. The CDR3 DNA reads TGCGCCAGCAGCCAAGATCAGGGGGCTCTTACTAATGAAAAACTGTTTTTT.

The table lists this clonotype with many counts. J is TRBJ1-1 and V is TRBV30, with D unresolved. The CDR3 sequence is 14 residues long. V was trimmed by 1 base and J by 7 bases, leaving 16 bases between them. Germline assignment: CDR1 GTSNPN and CDR2 SVGIG (reference sequence). CDR3 loop: CAWSAYPALLEAFF. The CDR3 nucleotides read TGTGCCTGGAGTGCCTATCCAGCGTTACTTGAAGCTTTCTTT.

This clonotype was found many times. CDR3 loop: CSARVMQGWSDTQYF. The CDR3 nucleotides are TGCAGTGCTAGAGTTATGCAGGGTTGGTCAGATACGCAGTATTTT. V and J are TRBV20-1 and TRBJ2-3, with D tentatively TRBD1 (5 bases). The CDR3 has 15 residues. CDR1 is DFQATT and CDR2 is SNEGSKA in the germline V gene (reference sequence). Trimming removed 1 base at V and 4 bases at J, with 15 bases between.

This clonotype was seen at least ten times. V and J are TRBV3-1 and TRBJ2-4, with D uncertain. V lost 3 bases, J lost 0 bases, and 15 bases lay in between. Germline V CDR1 and CDR2: LGHDT, YNNKEL (reference sequence). The CDR3 has 17 amino acids. The CDR3 DNA is TGTGCCAGCAGCCACCCATCGCTACGACTAGCCAAAAACATTCAGTACTTC. Protein sequence: CASSHPSLRLAKNIQYF.

This clonotype has just a few counts. The CDR3 end shows no conserved phenylalanine or tryptophan, and so a read error is likely. This chain uses TRBV4-1 with TRBJ2-7, with TRBD2 matching 12 bases. V lost 2 bases, J lost 0 bases, and 5 bases stayed unmatched. CDR3 length equals 17 residues. Per germline, CDR1 MGHRA and CDR2 YSYEKL. The CDR3 coding sequence is TGCGCCAGCAGCCAAACCCTGACTAGCGGGAGCTCCTACGAGCAGTACCTC. Translating gives CASSQTLTSGSSYEQYL.

This clonotype has at least ten counts. V usage is TRBV28 and J usage is TRBJ1-5; TRBD1 agrees at 9 bases. With 6 bases clipped from V and 5 bases from J, the junction kept 8 bases outside the gene matches. Germline V gene sequence: CDR1 MDHEN, CDR2 SYDVKM. The CDR3 covers 15 residues. This CDR3 reads CASSLPYRGHQPQHF. The CDR3 nucleotides read TGTGCCAGCAGCCTCCCCTACAGGGGGCATCAGCCCCAGCATTTT.

This clonotype was detected ten times or more. CDR3 nucleotides: TGTGCCAGCTCACCACCGTTTACGGGAGGAACGTACAATGAGCAGTTCTTC. Translated, it gives CASSPPFTGGTYNEQFF. J is TRBJ2-1 and V is TRBV18; TRBD2 agrees at 7 bases. The CDR3 consists of 17 residues. CDR1 is KGHSH and CDR2 is LQKENI in the germline V gene. J gave up 4 bases and V 0 bases, and 9 bases lay outside the gene matches.

This clonotype was seen ten or more times. The CDR3 loop is CASSSLAGVETQYF. CDR3 in DNA: TGTGCCAGCAGCTCTTTGGCGGGAGTGGAGACCCAGTACTTC. The V call is TRBV7-8, the J call TRBJ2-5, with 7 nucleotides matching TRBD2. Germline V CDR1 and CDR2: SGHVS, FQNEAQ. Trimming removed 4 bases from V and 5 bases from J; junction bases left unmatched: 7. The CDR3 length is 14 residues.

This clonotype appeared a few times. The V call is TRBV11-2, the J call TRBJ2-7, with 7 bases identical to TRBD1. The junction had 1 base not matched to a gene; V was cut back by 1 base and J by 7 bases. This CDR3 spans 12 amino acids. Looked up from germline, CDR1 is SGHAT and CDR2 is FQNNGV. CDR3 sequence reads: CASSLVGQEQYF. As DNA, the CDR3 is TGTGCCAGCAGCTTAGTGGGACAGGAGCAGTACTTC.

V is TRBV12-3 or TRBV12-4 and J is TRBJ2-5, with 7 bases lining up with TRBD1. The V and J ends lost 6 bases and 3 bases, in that order; junction bases with no gene match: 4. The CDR3 sequence is 13 residues long. The CDR3 DNA follows: TGTGCCAGCAGCCAACAGGGGAAAGAGACCCAGTACTTC. Translation gives CASSQQGKETQYF.

This clonotype appeared many times. This sequence joins TRBV29-1 and TRBJ2-3, with 15 nucleotides matching TRBD2. This CDR3 contains 15 residues. V dropped 6 bases and J dropped 1; count of bases not matched to a gene: 2. The germline V gene encodes CDR1 SQVTM and CDR2 ANQGSEA. The CDR3 region is CSVGLAGGRTDTQYF. CDR3 nucleotide sequence: TGCAGCGTGGGACTAGCGGGAGGTCGCACAGATACGCAGTATTTT.